A selection of T cell receptor beta chains follows, all from one sample in a study of blood T cells in healthy people across ages. TCRdb redid the calling of the 5' RACE reads with MiXCR, one entry per CDR3 protein. The table records around 690,000 distinct CDR3 sequences, around three fifths of them present only once. The sample taken for sequencing was blood. These receptors were taken from a man between 60 and 70 years old in good health. Both conserved end residues are part of each CDR3. Fields, in order: J gene, V gene, CDR3 length, CDR3 protein.

J gene: TRBJ2-1; V gene: TRBV5-1; CDR3 length: 16; CDR3 protein: CASSLDRDRGLDEQFF
J gene: TRBJ2-3; V gene: TRBV20-1; CDR3 length: 17; CDR3 protein: CSARGLAGDTSTDTQYF
J gene: TRBJ2-4; V gene: TRBV10-3; CDR3 length: 16; CDR3 protein: CATTIGRDLLKNIQYF
J gene: TRBJ1-6; V gene: TRBV3-1; CDR3 length: 17; CDR3 protein: CASSQDGRQGYNSPLHF
J gene: TRBJ2-7; V gene: TRBV12-3/TRBV12-4; CDR3 length: 15; CDR3 protein: CASSQGTGGAYEQYF
J gene: TRBJ2-7; V gene: TRBV10-1; CDR3 length: 15; CDR3 protein: CASSGPDPGIYEQYF
J gene: TRBJ2-3; V gene: TRBV12-3/TRBV12-4; CDR3 length: 15; CDR3 protein: CASSFLAGDTDTQYF
J gene: NA; V gene: TRBV6-1; CDR3 length: 14; CDR3 protein: CASQREVAGETQYF
J gene: TRBJ1-1; V gene: TRBV7-8; CDR3 length: 17; CDR3 protein: CASSLGPKGPQNTEAFF
J gene: TRBJ1-2; V gene: TRBV12-3/TRBV12-4; CDR3 length: 14; CDR3 protein: CASSLWRDGYGYTF
J gene: TRBJ2-7; V gene: TRBV6-5; CDR3 length: 15; CDR3 protein: CASSYSSGVAYEQYF
J gene: TRBJ1-6; V gene: TRBV3-1; CDR3 length: 14; CDR3 protein: CASSQAGGNSPLHF
J gene: TRBJ1-4; V gene: TRBV4-2; CDR3 length: 14; CDR3 protein: CASSISQANEKLFF
J gene: TRBJ2-6; V gene: TRBV7-2; CDR3 length: 15; CDR3 protein: CASSVPKAGANVLTF
J gene: TRBJ2-1; V gene: TRBV3-1; CDR3 length: 14; CDR3 protein: CASSQGAWGNEQFF
J gene: TRBJ1-2; V gene: TRBV20-1; CDR3 length: 12; CDR3 protein: CSAPARENGYTF
J gene: TRBJ1-6; V gene: TRBV7-2; CDR3 length: 14; CDR3 protein: CASSSEGGYSPLHF
J gene: TRBJ2-3; V gene: TRBV20-1; CDR3 length: 15; CDR3 protein: CSARDRGAPTDTQYF
J gene: NA; V gene: TRBV2; CDR3 length: 15; CDR3 protein: CASSRGFGGGETQYF
J gene: TRBJ2-2; V gene: TRBV4-1; CDR3 length: 17; CDR3 protein: CASSQIPRRQNTGELFF
J gene: TRBJ1-5; V gene: TRBV20-1; CDR3 length: 13; CDR3 protein: CSASRSAHQPQHF
J gene: TRBJ2-7; V gene: TRBV7-2; CDR3 length: 12; CDR3 protein: CASSPAGYEQYF
J gene: TRBJ2-5; V gene: TRBV5-1; CDR3 length: 14; CDR3 protein: CASSHTGGRETQYF
J gene: TRBJ2-5; V gene: TRBV29-1; CDR3 length: 13; CDR3 protein: CSVAGTIGETQYF
J gene: TRBJ2-1; V gene: TRBV12-3/TRBV12-4; CDR3 length: 15; CDR3 protein: CASSQQAGGGNEQFF
J gene: NA; V gene: TRBV7-9; CDR3 length: 14; CDR3 protein: CASSHQQSRETQYF
J gene: TRBJ2-7; V gene: TRBV29-1; CDR3 length: 14; CDR3 protein: CSVEDEGQAYEQYF
J gene: TRBJ1-1; V gene: TRBV6-5; CDR3 length: 14; CDR3 protein: CASSYGKRRTEAFF
J gene: TRBJ2-7; V gene: TRBV7-2; CDR3 length: 12; CDR3 protein: CASSLDYYEQYF
J gene: TRBJ1-1; V gene: TRBV10-2; CDR3 length: 14; CDR3 protein: CASRANRVNTEAFF
J gene: TRBJ1-2; V gene: TRBV28; CDR3 length: 13; CDR3 protein: CASRPAGTGDLTF
J gene: TRBJ1-1; V gene: TRBV27; CDR3 length: 16; CDR3 protein: CASRKTGVPMNTEAFF
J gene: TRBJ2-1; V gene: TRBV7-6; CDR3 length: 19; CDR3 protein: CASSLAGSLGPLSYNEQFF
J gene: TRBJ2-6; V gene: TRBV6-6; CDR3 length: 14; CDR3 protein: CVGAPGPGANVLTF
J gene: TRBJ2-5; V gene: TRBV6-6; CDR3 length: 14; CDR3 protein: CASSYQGIQETQYF
J gene: TRBJ2-1; V gene: TRBV7-2; CDR3 length: 16; CDR3 protein: CASSLVEDRVGNEQFF
J gene: TRBJ2-5; V gene: TRBV10-3; CDR3 length: 14; CDR3 protein: CAIKESSAQETQYF
J gene: TRBJ2-3; V gene: TRBV12-3/TRBV12-4; CDR3 length: 14; CDR3 protein: CASNGEELVDTQYF
J gene: TRBJ2-5; V gene: TRBV20-1; CDR3 length: 15; CDR3 protein: CSARDGAGGEETQYF
J gene: TRBJ2-3; V gene: TRBV10-1; CDR3 length: 15; CDR3 protein: CASSEGGASADTQYF
J gene: TRBJ2-1; V gene: TRBV29-1; CDR3 length: 13; CDR3 protein: CSAGDFSYNEQFF
J gene: TRBJ1-1; V gene: TRBV7-9; CDR3 length: 15; CDR3 protein: CASSPTGTMNTEAFF
J gene: TRBJ2-3; V gene: TRBV4-1; CDR3 length: 15; CDR3 protein: CASSQRWGDTYTQYF
J gene: TRBJ2-3; V gene: TRBV11-2; CDR3 length: 15; CDR3 protein: CASSLGQGLTDTQYF
J gene: TRBJ2-7; V gene: TRBV6-4; CDR3 length: 15; CDR3 protein: CASSEWQGTPYEQYF
J gene: TRBJ2-5; V gene: TRBV9; CDR3 length: 16; CDR3 protein: CASSVEDGGGAKTQYF